This TCR beta chain was recorded in a study of blood T cell repertoires in COVID-19. Study-wide context: The analysed material was cDNA or gDNA that came from T cells, B-cell-depleted T cells, or PBMCs.

Germline V gene data show CDR1 as SQVTM and CDR2 as ANQGSEA. The junction had 1 base not matched to a gene; V was cut back by 0 bases and J by 1 base. The CDR3 runs 14 residues. Original handling: Quantification of nucleated cells was approximated via reference gene primer amplification. Using immunoSEQ multiplex PCR, the repertoire was profiled, and TCRdb retains in-frame clones only, with some absent. V, J and clone size reflect that table, while D and trimming were determined from the DNA. The table has about 210,000 clones, 84% seen once. This clone occurred a few times. J is TRBJ1-1 and V is TRBV29-1; 8 positions match TRBD1. The sequencing input was peripheral blood. The receptor's source is a woman in her fifties or sixties with active or convalescent COVID-19. In DNA form, the CDR3 reads TGCAGCGTTGAAGATCAGGGGGCGAACACTGAAGCTTTCTTT. Protein sequence: CSVEDQGANTEAFF.